The sequence of this T cell receptor (beta chain) was determined in a study of T cells in Graves' hyperthyroidism and ophthalmopathy. Germline V gene lookup returns CDR1 SSHAT and CDR2 FNYEAQ (reference sequence). The CDR3 runs 13 residues. About this clonotype: A junction end diverges from the germline sequence, so it may reflect a read error.

The definition of stable Graves' hyperthyroidism was no ophthalmopathy progression within 18 months. Each diagnosis drew on symptoms, thyroxine, TRAb, thyroid ultrasound and orbital computed tomography findings. RNA transcripts yielded amplified TCR beta CDR3 regions. The HTBI primer set drove a first-round RT-PCR of the TCR CDR3. TCRdb used MiXCR to reprocess the multiplex PCR reads, holding one entry per CDR3 protein. The repertoire holds a few hundred thousand distinct CDR3 sequences, 18% seen once, with 45% to 50% in the top ten. The chain links TRBV7-7 to TRBJ2-5; a weak D match, TRBD2 (6 bases). The specimen sequenced was blood. The source of this sequence is a woman aged 45-60 years with Graves' hyperthyroidism. The CDR3 reads CASSFWGEETQYF. The CDR3 nucleotides read TGTGCTAGCAGCTTTTGGGGGGAAGAGACCCAGTACTTC. The entire variable domain, with the rest obtained from reference TRBV7-7 and TRBJ2-5, is as follows: GAGVSQSPRYKVTKRGQDVTLRCDPISSHATLYWYQQALGQGPEFLTYFNYEAQPDKSGLPSDRFSAERPEGSISTLTIQRTEQRDSAMYRCASSFWGEETQYFGPGTRLLVL.